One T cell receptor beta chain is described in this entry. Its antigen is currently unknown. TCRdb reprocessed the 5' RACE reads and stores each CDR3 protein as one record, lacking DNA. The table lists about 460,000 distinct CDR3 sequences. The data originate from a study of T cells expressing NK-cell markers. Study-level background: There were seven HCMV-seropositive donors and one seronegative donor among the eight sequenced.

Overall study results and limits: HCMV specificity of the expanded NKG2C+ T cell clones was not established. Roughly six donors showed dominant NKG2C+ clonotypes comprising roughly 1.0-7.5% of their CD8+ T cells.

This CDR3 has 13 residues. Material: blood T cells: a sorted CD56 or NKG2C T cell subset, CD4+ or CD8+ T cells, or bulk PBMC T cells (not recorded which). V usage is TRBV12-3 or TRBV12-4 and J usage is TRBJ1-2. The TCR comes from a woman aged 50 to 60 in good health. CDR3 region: CASSLWQPSGYTF.